This T cell receptor (beta chain) came from a study of vaccination and CD4 T cells after COVID-19. As for the study in general: Either a CEFX pool, an HIV-1 Nef pool, or no peptide was added to control cultures. Broader study findings: SARS-CoV-2-reactive clonotype medians increased from roughly 21 to 40, not significantly.

Cultured CD4+ T-cell DNA underwent Oncomine TCR Beta short-read sequencing. One entry per CDR3 protein, called by TCRdb with MiXCR from the PCR reads. Among fewer than 20,000 distinct CDR3 sequences listed, roughly 56% were seen once. The germline V and J ends were trimmed by 10 bases and 3 bases, with 11 bases remaining between them. Germline CDR1 is SGHTS and CDR2 is YDEGEE. The CDR3 runs 12 residues. The treatment denotes: roughly 11-day PBMC culture with coronavirus spike peptide pools or control peptides (ViraFEST assay). In the case of this clonotype: Its target is unknown.

The specimen sequenced was CD4+ T cells from blood, cultured in vitro. This chain joins TRBV5-8 and TRBJ1-5; D might be TRBD1 (5 bases). The source of this sequence is a human donor who had recovered from COVID-19. The CDR3 region is CAGGGINQPQHF. The CDR3 DNA is TGTGCCGGGGGGGGGATCAATCAGCCCCAGCATTTT.